These T cell receptor beta chains were read from a single sample in a study of CDR3 diversity in severe acne. One entry per CDR3 protein results from TCRdb running MiXCR on the PCR reads. Of about 86,000 distinct CDR3 sequences listed, 51% are singletons. The sequencing input was blood. The source of these receptors is a male donor in good health, without acne. Each CDR3 is given with its conserved first and last residue. D genes are given only for firm matches. Only some rows state a clone size, as once, few, many or a class for expanded clones.

j_call d_call clone_size v_call cdr3_nt cdr3_aa
TRBJ2-7 NA few TRBV20-1 TGCAGTGCTAGAGACCCCCAGGGGCCCTACGAGCAGTACTTC CSARDPQGPYEQYF
TRBJ1-2 TRBD1 NA TRBV10-3 TGTGCCGGGCGGACAGGTCTAAACTATGGCTACACCTTC CAGRTGLNYGYTF
TRBJ2-1 TRBD2 NA TRBV4-1 TGCGCCAGCAGCCAAGTTAGACTAGCGGGGTCCAATGAGCAGTTCTTC CASSQVRLAGSNEQFF
TRBJ2-2 NA many TRBV5-6 TGTGCCAGCAGCTTGGGACTTTACGAATTGGGGGAGCTGTTTTTT CASSLGLYELGELFF
TRBJ2-2 NA NA TRBV25-1 TGTGCCAGCAGTGAATATATCGTACGGAACGTGAACACCGGGGAGCTGTTTTTT CASSEYIVRNVNTGELFF
TRBJ1-1 NA few TRBV25-1 TGTGCCAGCAGTGTTACAGAACCATACACTGAAGCTTTCTTT CASSVTEPYTEAFF
TRBJ2-1 NA few TRBV7-9 TGTGCCAGCAGCCCTAGAGAAAGGGTGAATGAGCAGTTCTTC CASSPRERVNEQFF
TRBJ1-2 TRBD1 few TRBV6-1 TGTGCCAGCAGTGCCGTCAGGGGGAATATGGATGGCTACACCTTC CASSAVRGNMDGYTF
TRBJ1-1 NA NA TRBV2 TGTGCCAGCAGTGACGATAGACCGGGGCCGAACACTGAAGCTTTCTTT CASSDDRPGPNTEAFF
TRBJ2-5 TRBD2 NA TRBV5-1 TGCGCCAGCAGCAAAGGACTAGCGGGAGGAATTGGAGAGACCCAGTACTTC CASSKGLAGGIGETQYF
TRBJ1-6 NA NA TRBV30 TGTGCTCTGGACCCTGGGGGACCGGAGGGGTTCTCACCCCTCCACTTT CALDPGGPEGFSPLHF
TRBJ1-3 NA NA TRBV5-6 TGTGCCAGCAGCTTGGGGGGGAACGGAAACACCATATATTTT CASSLGGNGNTIYF
TRBJ2-7 TRBD1 NA TRBV20-1 TGCAGTGCTAGAGAAATCACCAGACAGGGTAGGACCAACGAGCAGTACTTC CSAREITRQGRTNEQYF
TRBJ1-2 NA few TRBV10-1 TGCGCCAGCAGTGCACAACGGGAATATGGCTACACCTTC CASSAQREYGYTF
TRBJ2-3 TRBD1 NA TRBV15 TGTGCCACCAGCAGCTTAAACGGACAGGGCACAGATACGCAGTATTTT CATSSLNGQGTDTQYF
TRBJ2-7 NA NA TRBV7-6 TGTGCCAGCAGCTCTGGCCGGGACCCGCGCTCCTACGAGCAGTACTTC CASSSGRDPRSYEQYF
TRBJ1-5 TRBD1 NA TRBV19 TGTGCCAGTAGTAGACAGGGGGCTGAAGGTCAGCCCCAGCATTTT CASSRQGAEGQPQHF
TRBJ2-7 NA few TRBV2 TGTGCCAGCAGGGGATCCCCCCCGTACTTC CASRGSPPYF
TRBJ1-4 TRBD1 many TRBV11-2 TGTGCCAGCAGCTTAGAAGGGGGCTGGGAAAAACTGTTTTTT CASSLEGGWEKLFF
TRBJ2-7 NA NA TRBV7-3 TGTGCCAGCAGCTTATGGGCAGGGTACTACGAGCAGTACTTC CASSLWAGYYEQYF
TRBJ2-7 NA few TRBV7-8 TGTGCCAGCAGCTTAGTTAGCGACTACGAGCAGTACTTC CASSLVSDYEQYF
TRBJ1-5 NA NA TRBV20-1 TGCAGTGCTAGGGCCGCCGTTCACCAGCCCCAGCATTTT CSARAAVHQPQHF
TRBJ2-6 NA NA TRBV24-1 TGTGCCACCGGCGAGGCCAACGTCCTGACTTTC CATGEANVLTF
TRBJ1-4 TRBD1 NA TRBV7-2 TGTGCCAGCAGCAAAGGACAGGCGGTTACGGAAAAACTGTTTTTT CASSKGQAVTEKLFF
TRBJ2-3 NA few TRBV12-3/TRBV12-4 TGTGCCAGCAACAAAGGGGGGACAGATACGCAGTATTTT CASNKGGTDTQYF
TRBJ1-2 TRBD1 NA TRBV15 TGTGCCTGGAGGCTGGGACAGGGAAACTATGGCTACACCTTC CAWRLGQGNYGYTF